The rows below give T cell receptor beta chains drawn from one sample of a study of cytomegalovirus exposure and HLA in healthy donors. Sequencing was performed with immunoSEQ multiplex PCR; in TCRdb, only in-frame clones are kept and a portion is missing. In the table there are 160,000 or so clones, about 77% of which are singletons. Sample: PBMCs. The origin of the receptors is a woman aged 45-60 years in good health and CMV-seronegative. Each CDR3 is given with its conserved first and last residue. The order of the fields is V gene, J gene, D gene, clone size, CDR3 protein, CDR3 DNA. A D gene is named only where the DNA matches it firmly. Expanded clones get a size class; other rows say once, few or many, or leave the size out.

v_gene: TRBV15; j_gene: TRBJ1-2; d_gene: TRBD1; abundance: NA; CDR3aa: CATSRDDRGFLGYTF; CDR3nt: TGTGCCACCAGCAGAGACGACAGGGGGTTCCTTGGCTACACCTTC
v_gene: TRBV7-2; j_gene: TRBJ2-5; d_gene: TRBD2; abundance: NA; CDR3aa: CASSLGGSGSRETQYF; CDR3nt: TGTGCCAGCAGCTTGGGGGGTAGCGGGAGTCGGGAGACCCAGTACTTC
v_gene: TRBV28; j_gene: TRBJ1-3; d_gene: NA; abundance: few; CDR3aa: CASSFEVSGNTIYF; CDR3nt: TGTGCCAGCAGTTTCGAGGTGTCGGGAAACACCATATATTTT
v_gene: TRBV7-3; j_gene: TRBJ2-7; d_gene: NA; abundance: NA; CDR3aa: CASSLGGSRLYEQYF; CDR3nt: TGTGCCAGCAGCTTAGGAGGGAGCAGGCTCTACGAGCAGTACTTC
v_gene: TRBV10-3; j_gene: TRBJ1-2; d_gene: NA; abundance: NA; CDR3aa: CAIMAGGEYGYTF; CDR3nt: TGTGCCATCATGGCGGGAGGAGAATATGGCTACACCTTC
v_gene: TRBV28; j_gene: TRBJ2-7; d_gene: NA; abundance: NA; CDR3aa: CASSMDAGKQYF; CDR3nt: TGTGCCAGCAGTATGGACGCGGGCAAGCAGTACTTC
v_gene: TRBV15; j_gene: TRBJ2-7; d_gene: NA; abundance: NA; CDR3aa: CATSRDRQTFYEQYF; CDR3nt: TGTGCCACCAGCAGGGACAGACAGACCTTCTACGAGCAGTACTTC
v_gene: TRBV18; j_gene: TRBJ1-1; d_gene: TRBD1; abundance: NA; CDR3aa: CASSLMTGAGTEAFF; CDR3nt: TGTGCCAGCTCACTAATGACAGGGGCAGGTACTGAAGCTTTCTTT
v_gene: TRBV4-3; j_gene: TRBJ1-2; d_gene: TRBD1; abundance: NA; CDR3aa: CASSQTLGQGDPRGYTF; CDR3nt: TGCGCCAGCAGCCAGACATTGGGACAGGGGGATCCCCGTGGCTACACCTTC
v_gene: TRBV11-3; j_gene: TRBJ2-5; d_gene: NA; abundance: NA; CDR3aa: CASSARGGASRETQYF; CDR3nt: TGTGCCAGCAGCGCCCGAGGGGGGGCAAGTCGGGAGACCCAGTACTTC
v_gene: TRBV6-5; j_gene: TRBJ2-7; d_gene: NA; abundance: NA; CDR3aa: CASSYSYTDYEQYF; CDR3nt: TGTGCCAGCAGTTACTCGTATACAGACTACGAGCAGTACTTC
v_gene: TRBV5-5; j_gene: TRBJ2-2; d_gene: TRBD1; abundance: once; CDR3aa: CASSSPGTGGRGANTGELFF; CDR3nt: TGTGCCAGCAGCTCCCCCGGGACAGGGGGCAGAGGGGCGAACACCGGGGAGCTGTTTTTT
v_gene: TRBV7-9; j_gene: TRBJ1-1; d_gene: NA; abundance: once; CDR3aa: CASSPWDSREAFF; CDR3nt: TGTGCCAGCAGCCCCTGGGACTCCCGGGAAGCTTTCTTT
v_gene: TRBV4-3; j_gene: TRBJ2-5; d_gene: TRBD2; abundance: NA; CDR3aa: CASSQILAGGETQYF; CDR3nt: TGCGCCAGCAGCCAAATACTAGCGGGGGGAGAGACCCAGTACTTC
v_gene: TRBV5-8; j_gene: TRBJ2-3; d_gene: TRBD1; abundance: NA; CDR3aa: CASSLDRSTDTQYF; CDR3nt: TGTGCCAGCAGCCTGGACAGGAGCACAGATACGCAGTATTTT
v_gene: TRBV7-9; j_gene: TRBJ2-3; d_gene: TRBD2; abundance: NA; CDR3aa: CASSLVAGGGDTQYF; CDR3nt: TGTGCCAGCAGCTTAGTGGCGGGAGGAGGAGATACGCAGTATTTT
v_gene: TRBV4-3; j_gene: TRBJ2-7; d_gene: NA; abundance: NA; CDR3aa: CASSPGTRGYEQYF; CDR3nt: TGCGCCAGCAGCCCCGGGACGCGGGGCTACGAGCAGTACTTC
v_gene: TRBV20-1; j_gene: TRBJ1-1; d_gene: NA; abundance: few; CDR3aa: CSASKAFF; CDR3nt: TGCAGTGCATCTAAGGCTTTCTTT
v_gene: TRBV7-6; j_gene: TRBJ2-1; d_gene: TRBD2; abundance: NA; CDR3aa: CASSQLPPGTSGRAVGEQFF; CDR3nt: TGTGCCAGCAGCCAACTCCCACCCGGGACTAGCGGGAGGGCCGTTGGTGAGCAGTTCTTC
v_gene: TRBV28; j_gene: TRBJ1-4; d_gene: NA; abundance: NA; CDR3aa: CASSSGFREKLFF; CDR3nt: TGTGCCAGCAGTTCAGGGTTTCGGGAAAAACTGTTTTTT
v_gene: TRBV19; j_gene: TRBJ1-1; d_gene: NA; abundance: NA; CDR3aa: CASSMGRASMNTEAFF; CDR3nt: TGTGCCAGTAGTATGGGGAGGGCCTCCATGAACACTGAAGCTTTCTTT
v_gene: TRBV9; j_gene: TRBJ1-1; d_gene: NA; abundance: NA; CDR3aa: CASSLYPRGGGTEAFF; CDR3nt: TGTGCCAGCAGCCTTTATCCCAGGGGCGGGGGCACTGAAGCTTTCTTT
v_gene: TRBV11-2; j_gene: TRBJ2-7; d_gene: NA; abundance: NA; CDR3aa: CASSLKGRGSEQYF; CDR3nt: TGTGCCAGCAGCTTAAAAGGGCGGGGCTCCGAGCAGTACTTC
v_gene: TRBV5-1; j_gene: TRBJ1-1; d_gene: NA; abundance: NA; CDR3aa: CASRTQQTLGTEAFF; CDR3nt: TGCGCCAGCAGGACCCAACAGACATTAGGCACTGAAGCTTTCTTT
v_gene: TRBV7-2; j_gene: TRBJ2-1; d_gene: TRBD2; abundance: NA; CDR3aa: CASSLETSGYNEQFF; CDR3nt: TGTGCCAGCAGCTTGGAGACTAGCGGATACAATGAGCAGTTCTTC
v_gene: TRBV4-1; j_gene: TRBJ1-1; d_gene: NA; abundance: NA; CDR3aa: CASSQGGRNTEAFF; CDR3nt: TGCGCCAGCAGCCAAGGAGGGAGGAACACTGAAGCTTTCTTT
v_gene: TRBV2; j_gene: TRBJ2-1; d_gene: TRBD2; abundance: NA; CDR3aa: CASRLGGSSYNEQFF; CDR3nt: TGTGCCAGCAGGCTCGGGGGGAGCTCCTACAATGAGCAGTTCTTC
v_gene: TRBV9; j_gene: TRBJ1-1; d_gene: NA; abundance: NA; CDR3aa: CASSAQVEGTEAFF; CDR3nt: TGTGCCAGCAGCGCCCAGGTGGAGGGCACTGAAGCTTTCTTT
v_gene: TRBV2; j_gene: TRBJ2-5; d_gene: TRBD2; abundance: few; CDR3aa: CASRTSGSYQETQYF; CDR3nt: TGTGCCAGCAGGACTAGCGGGTCGTACCAAGAGACCCAGTACTTC
v_gene: TRBV7-2; j_gene: TRBJ1-2; d_gene: NA; abundance: NA; CDR3aa: CASSVDWRDYGYTF; CDR3nt: TGTGCCAGCAGTGTAGACTGGCGGGACTATGGCTACACCTTC
v_gene: TRBV9; j_gene: TRBJ2-5; d_gene: NA; abundance: NA; CDR3aa: CASSVGPTAQETQYF; CDR3nt: TGTGCCAGCAGCGTAGGCCCGACAGCCCAAGAGACCCAGTACTTC
v_gene: TRBV5-4; j_gene: TRBJ1-1; d_gene: TRBD1; abundance: NA; CDR3aa: CASSPGQGIVAEAFF; CDR3nt: TGTGCCAGCAGCCCGGGACAGGGGATAGTCGCTGAAGCTTTCTTT
v_gene: TRBV5-1; j_gene: TRBJ2-7; d_gene: NA; abundance: NA; CDR3aa: CASGLGGGYEQYF; CDR3nt: TGCGCCAGCGGTTTGGGGGGCGGCTACGAGCAGTACTTC
v_gene: TRBV20-1; j_gene: TRBJ1-3; d_gene: NA; abundance: NA; CDR3aa: CSATRGNTIYF; CDR3nt: TGCAGTGCCACCAGGGGAAACACCATATATTTT
v_gene: TRBV28; j_gene: TRBJ1-1; d_gene: NA; abundance: NA; CDR3aa: CASSFPTAPEAFF; CDR3nt: TGTGCCAGCAGCTTTCCTACTGCGCCTGAAGCTTTCTTT
v_gene: TRBV7-6; j_gene: TRBJ1-4; d_gene: NA; abundance: NA; CDR3aa: CASSAPGGPNEKLFF; CDR3nt: TGTGCCAGCAGCGCCCCGGGGGGCCCTAATGAAAAACTGTTTTTT